Reported below is one TCR beta chain. Clones were sequenced by immunoSEQ multiplex PCR, and TCRdb holds only the in-frame ones, with some missing. Among more than 55,000 clones listed, 90% were seen once. The data are from a study of T cell changes during pregnancy in multiple sclerosis. The CDR3 runs to 17 residues. Source: peripheral blood, taken in the first trimester of pregnancy. This TCR derives from a female donor in good health, enrolled as a control in a pregnancy study. The chain is built from TRBV21-1 and TRBJ2-7; the D call in the table, TRBD1, was not verified against the DNA. TRBV21-1 is an annotated pseudogene. In nucleotides, the CDR3 is TGTGCCAGCAGCAAAGGAGGCCTTGGGACAGGGGCAGACGAGCAGTACTTC. Its protein is CASSKGGLGTGADEQYF.